The 32 T cell receptor beta chains presented below share a single source sample, sequenced in a study of T cells after posttransplantation cyclophosphamide. Repertoires were generated with immunoSEQ multiplex PCR, while TCRdb's copy carries only in-frame clones and drops some. This sample carries 10,000 to 12,000 clones, none of them present only once. Busulfan-fludarabine conditioning, marrow transplant, and cyclophosphamide on days +3 and +4 were administered. The sample was PBMCs, taken after allogeneic stem cell transplant with posttransplant cyclophosphamide. Receptors originate from a female patient between 35 and 55 years old who received an allogeneic stem cell transplant from a related donor, was CMV-positive, and had no GVHD. The T cells may come from the graft donor.

This clone was picked up many times. V usage is TRBV5-1 and J usage is TRBJ2-7, with D tentatively TRBD1 (6 bases). V lost 3 bases and J 3 bases, leaving 16 bases between the germline ends. Per germline, CDR1 SGHRS and CDR2 YFSETQ. This CDR3 contains 15 residues. The CDR3 DNA follows: TGCGCCAGCAGCTGGGTGAGGGGGACACACTACGAGCAGTACTTC. Translation gives CASSWVRGTHYEQYF.

This clone was found many times. This chain uses TRBV27 with TRBJ2-1; D call uncertain. The V gene lost 10 bases and the J gene lost 0 bases, with 22 bases spanning the gap. The length of the CDR3 is 17 residues. Germline V lookup: CDR1 MNHEY, CDR2 SMNVEV (reference sequence). The CDR3 is CATRRLAVLSSYNEQFF. The DNA for the CDR3 is TGTGCCACCCGGCGATTGGCGGTATTGAGCTCCTACAATGAGCAGTTCTTC.

This clone was observed many times. The chain joins TRBV29-1 to TRBJ2-7; TRBD2 matches 10 bases. Unmatched junction bases numbered 8, after V lost 7 bases and J lost 2 bases. This CDR3 comprises 14 residues. Germline loops: CDR1 SQVTM, CDR2 ANQGSEA. CDR3 in amino acids: CSALNSGGTYEQYF. CDR3 nucleotides: TGCAGCGCCCTTAATAGCGGGGGGACCTACGAGCAGTACTTC.

The table lists this clone with many counts. The rearrangement uses TRBV2 and TRBJ1-5; 7 bases are shared with TRBD1. The CDR3 has 18 residues. The V gene end was trimmed by 6 bases and the J gene end by 6 bases; junction bases not matched to a gene: 20. Per germline, CDR1 SNHLY and CDR2 FYNNEI. CDR3 in amino acids: CASREGGQKNYRGQPQHF. The DNA of the CDR3 is TGTGCCAGCAGAGAGGGGGGACAGAAGAATTATCGGGGTCAGCCCCAGCATTTT.

This clone occurred many times. The rearrangement joins TRBV5-1 to TRBJ2-1; 11 nucleotides align to TRBD2. Germline lookup yields CDR1 SGHRS and CDR2 YFSETQ. This CDR3 has 16 residues. V was clipped by 0 bases and J by 4 bases; unmatched bases: 3. The CDR3 coding sequence is TGCGCCAGCAGCTTGGCCCTAGCGGGAGGTTACAATGAGCAGTTCTTC. Encoded protein: CASSLALAGGYNEQFF.

Ten or more counts support this clone. CDR3 region: CASSVVSAGSWADTQYF. The CDR3 DNA reads as TGTGCCAGCAGCGTAGTATCCGCTGGGAGTTGGGCAGATACGCAGTATTTT. The chain recombines TRBV9 with TRBJ2-3; the D gene is possibly TRBD2 (5 bases). CDR1 and CDR2 (germline): SGDLS, YYNGEE. This CDR3 has 17 residues. Deletions cut 0 bases from V and 4 bases from J, with 18 bases between.

This clone was counted many times. The CDR3 reads CASSVEGGWTDTQYF. The CDR3 coding sequence is TGTGCCAGCAGCGTAGAAGGAGGTTGGACAGATACGCAGTATTTT. This rearrangement joins TRBV9 to TRBJ2-3, with D tentatively TRBD2 (5 bases). The germline V and J ends were trimmed by 0 bases and 3 bases, with 11 bases remaining between them. Germline V gene data show CDR1 as SGDLS and CDR2 as YYNGEE. The CDR3 spans 15 residues.

The table lists this clone with many counts. This chain connects TRBV5-6 to TRBJ1-1, with 8 bases identical to TRBD1. Germline CDR1 and CDR2: SGHDT and YYEEEE. The CDR3 extends over 18 amino acids. With 3 bases clipped from V and 0 bases from J, the junction kept 13 bases outside the gene matches. DNA of the CDR3: TGTGCCAGCAGCTCCTTTTACGGACAGGGCGGGTTGAACACTGAAGCTTTCTTT. Amino acids: CASSSFYGQGGLNTEAFF.

This clone has a count of ten or more. V usage is TRBV6-5 and J usage is TRBJ1-2; TRBD1 agrees at 10 bases. This CDR3 has 15 amino acids. V trimming: 6 bases; J trimming: 5 bases; junction bases outside the gene matches: 9. The germline CDR1 and CDR2 sequences are MNHEY and SVGAGI. CDR3 sequence: CASRPFRDRGYGYTF. In DNA, the CDR3 is TGTGCCAGCAGGCCGTTCCGGGACAGGGGTTATGGCTACACCTTC.

V usage is TRBV7-9 and J usage is TRBJ1-6, with 10 bases matching TRBD1. CDR1 is SEHNR and CDR2 is FQNEAQ in the germline V gene (reference sequence). V was pared by 8 bases and J by 9 bases, with 4 bases of the junction left unmatched. The CDR3 sequence is 13 residues long. This CDR3 reads CASDRGLRSPLHF. The CDR3 DNA follows: TGTGCCAGCGACAGGGGGCTGCGTTCACCCCTCCACTTT. The full variable domain, in which reference TRBV7-9 and TRBJ1-6 provide the parts outside the CDR3, is DTGVSQNPRHKITKRGQNVTFRCDPISEHNRLYWYRQTLGQGPEFLTYFQNEAQLEKSRLLSDRFSAERPKGSFSTLEIQRTEQGDSAMYLCASDRGLRSPLHFGNGTRLTVT.

This clone was seen more than once but under ten times. The junction departs from germline at one end; a sequencing error may be responsible. The chain employs TRBV19 and TRBJ2-1, with 7 bases aligning to TRBD1. Germline CDR1 reads LNHDA; CDR2 reads SQIVND (reference sequence). This CDR3 comprises 15 residues. As DNA, the CDR3 is TGTGCCGGTAGTACCTACAGGGGACAATACAATGAGCAGTTCTTC. Translating it yields CAGSTYRGQYNEQFF.

This clone was recorded at least ten times. This chain connects TRBV6-5 to TRBJ1-4; 9 bases are a match to TRBD1. Germline lookup yields CDR1 MNHEY and CDR2 SVGAGI. V was clipped by 6 bases and J by 7 bases; unmatched bases: 6. The CDR3 length is 14 residues. The DNA of the CDR3 is TGTGCCAGCAGGCGACAGGGGGGAAGTGAAAAACTGTTTTTT. Translation gives CASRRQGGSEKLFF.

In this sample, this clone turned up many times. The rearrangement uses TRBV6-6 and TRBJ2-1, with D tentatively TRBD1 (6 bases). Germline V CDR1 and CDR2: MNHNY, SVGAGI (reference sequence). V lost 6 bases and J 8 bases, leaving 14 bases between the germline ends. The CDR3 runs 13 residues. The CDR3 sequence: CASSQNRVYEQFF. CDR3 nucleotide sequence: TGTGCCAGCAGCCAAAACAGGGTCTATGAGCAGTTCTTC.

The sample holds many counts of this clone. The chain couples TRBV29-1 to TRBJ2-7; D uncertain. Germline values: CDR1 SQVTM, CDR2 ANQGSEA. The V gene lost 0 bases and the J gene lost 4 bases, with 4 bases spanning the gap. The CDR3 contains 11 residues. The CDR3 nucleotides are TGCAGCGTTGAAGACAGGTACGAGCAGTACTTC. Its translation: CSVEDRYEQYF.

This clone was seen many times. This sequence joins TRBV5-4 and TRBJ1-3; D gene ambiguous. V lost 1 base to trimming and J lost 0 bases, with 5 bases between them. The CDR3 is 14 residues long. Germline CDR1 reads SGHNT; CDR2 reads YYREEE (reference sequence). The CDR3, as DNA: TGTGCCAGCAGCTTGTCCGTCTCTGGAAACACCATATATTTT. Amino acids: CASSLSVSGNTIYF.

This clone came up many times. The chain uses TRBV6-4 and TRBJ2-3, with 8 bases that match TRBD2. V lost 4 bases to trimming and J lost 6 bases; unmatched junction nucleotides: 9. Germline V CDR1 and CDR2: MRHNA, SNTAGT. This CDR3 has 15 amino acids. CDR3 sequence (DNA): TGTGCCAGCAGTGTAGGAAGCGGGAGTATTGATACGCAGTATTTT. This codes for CASSVGSGSIDTQYF.

This clone was seen at least ten times. J is TRBJ2-1 and V is TRBV28; TRBD2 matches at 9 bases. Germline-derived CDR1 and CDR2 are MDHEN and SYDVKM. V shed 6 bases, J shed 5 bases, and the junction held 11 bases outside the gene matches. The CDR3 consists of 16 residues. In DNA form, the CDR3 reads TGTGCCAGCAGGATAGGGGGCGGGAGGGTTCACAATGAGCAGTTCTTC. It yields the protein CASRIGGGRVHNEQFF. Based on the CDR3 plus reference TRBV28 and TRBJ2-1, the full variable domain is DVKVTQSSRYLVKRTGEKVFLECVQDMDHENMFWYRQDPGLGLRLIYFSYDVKMKEKGDIPEGYSVSREKKERFSLILESASTNQTSMYLCASRIGGGRVHNEQFFGPGTRLTVL.

This clone has a count of ten or more. The chain carries TRBV2 and TRBJ1-2; D unclear. V lost 3 bases and J lost 8, with 16 bases in between. Germline V gene data show CDR1 as SNHLY and CDR2 as FYNNEI. The CDR3 totals 14 residues. CDR3 nucleotides: TGTGCCAGCAGTGAGGGCTTATCAAGCAGCGGCTACACCTTC. As protein: CASSEGLSSSGYTF.

Ten or more counts support this clone. The chain joins TRBV11-2 to TRBJ2-3; the D is unclear. The CDR3 length is 13 residues. Per the germline V gene, CDR1 is SGHAT and CDR2 is FQNNGV. Between the trimmed V and J ends, which lost 9 bases and 4 bases, there was a span of 14 bases. CDR3: CASLLRVPDTQYF. CDR3 nucleotides: TGTGCCAGTCTTCTTCGAGTGCCAGATACGCAGTATTTT.

Many counts were recorded for this clone. The genes are TRBV9 and TRBJ1-6, with D tentatively TRBD1 (6 bases). The germline CDR1 and CDR2 sequences are SGDLS and YYNGEE. V lost 1 base and J lost 7, with 9 bases in between. There are 14 residues in the CDR3. CDR3 sequence reads: CASSVTGGNSPLHF. CDR3 in DNA: TGTGCCAGCAGCGTAACGGGGGGCAATTCACCCCTCCACTTT.

The sample holds many counts of this clone. V and J are TRBV6-1 and TRBJ1-3, with no clear D. Trimming shortened V by 6 bases and J by 0 bases, and 12 bases separated the two germline ends. Germline V gene sequence: CDR1 MNHNS, CDR2 SASEGT. The CDR3 consists of 15 residues. CDR3 DNA sequence: TGTGCCAGCAGGGGAGGCACAAACTCTGGAAACACCATATATTTT. This gives the protein CASRGGTNSGNTIYF.

In this sample, this clone turned up many times. J is TRBJ2-7 and V is TRBV6-5, with 7 bases lining up with TRBD1. V lost 0 bases and J lost 4; bases outside the gene matches: 9. This CDR3 spans 16 amino acids. Germline V gene data show CDR1 as MNHEY and CDR2 as SVGAGI. The CDR3 region is CASSYSTGQRYYEQYF. The CDR3 DNA is TGTGCCAGCAGTTACTCGACGGGACAGAGGTATTACGAGCAGTACTTC.

The gene calls are TRBV30 and TRBJ2-5, with a weak D call TRBD1 (6 bases). The J call may be faulty, since TRBJ2-7 better matches the DNA end. CDR1 is GTSNPN, CDR2 SVGIG, per germline (reference sequence). The CDR3 runs to 14 residues. DNA for the CDR3: TGTGCCTGGAGTTCCACCGCGACAGGTTACGAGCAGTACTTC. Its translation: CAWSSTATGYEQYF.

The sample holds many counts of this clone. J is TRBJ2-7 and V is TRBV7-3; 10 bases are a match to TRBD2. The CDR3 length is 20 residues. V lost 4 bases, J lost 0 bases, and 18 bases stayed unmatched. CDR1 is SGHTA and CDR2 is FQGTGA in the germline V gene. CDR3 in amino acids: CASSYGKGLAGAPTSYEQYF. The CDR3 region has the DNA TGTGCCAGCAGCTACGGGAAGGGCCTAGCGGGGGCCCCGACCTCCTACGAGCAGTACTTC.

This clone has ten or more counts. The V gene is TRBV29-1, the J gene TRBJ1-1; TRBD1 might be the D (5 bases). This CDR3 comprises 12 residues. Trimming took off 7 bases at V and 3 bases at J, with 12 bases between the two ends. Germline V gene data show CDR1 as SQVTM and CDR2 as ANQGSEA. CDR3: CSASSGDTEAFF. The CDR3, as DNA: TGCAGCGCCTCGTCGGGGGACACTGAAGCTTTCTTT.

In its sample, this clone was seen many times. This sequence joins TRBV19 and TRBJ1-5; D unresolved. The CDR3 length is 18 residues. The ends were cut back, 0 bases at V and 10 bases at J, with 25 bases in the middle. Germline assignment: CDR1 LNHDA and CDR2 SQIVND (reference sequence). CDR3 loop: CASSIEVGVRVGIHPQHF. The CDR3 nucleotides are TGTGCCAGTAGTATAGAGGTCGGCGTGAGGGTAGGAATCCATCCCCAGCATTTT.

This clone was recorded many times. The V call is TRBV5-4, the J call TRBJ2-7, with D unresolved. Germline V gives CDR1 SGHNT, CDR2 YYREEE (reference sequence). This CDR3 contains 15 residues. Trimming left V 4 bases short and J 2 bases short, with 16 bases between. For the CDR3, the DNA is TGTGCCAGCAGCCAAACATCCTGGGCAGCCTACGAGCAGTACTTC. Its translation: CASSQTSWAAYEQYF. Filled out from reference TRBV5-4 and TRBJ2-7, the complete variable domain reads ETGVTQSPTHLIKTRGQQVTLRCSSQSGHNTVSWYQQALGQGPQFIFQYYREEENGRGNFPPRFSGLQFPNYSSELNVNALELDDSALYLCASSQTSWAAYEQYFGPGTRLTVT.

This clone was recorded at least ten times. The chain has TRBV2 and TRBJ1-1, with unresolved D. Between the trimmed V and J ends, which lost 4 bases and 6 bases, there was a span of 6 bases. CDR1 and CDR2 from the germline V gene are SNHLY and FYNNEI. The CDR3 consists of 11 residues. CDR3 DNA sequence: TGTGCCAGCAGTGCTGTCGCTGAAGCTTTCTTT. Protein product: CASSAVAEAFF.

This clone has ten or more counts. This rearrangement joins TRBV5-7 to TRBJ1-5; D ambiguous. TRBV5-7 has ORF status, its function being uncertain. The CDR3 length is 14 residues. The V end was cut by 0 bases, the J end by 0 bases, with 4 bases between. In DNA, the CDR3 is TGTGCCAGCAGCTTGGCAGATAGCAATCAGCCCCAGCATTTT. Residues: CASSLADSNQPQHF.

The gene calls are TRBV12-5 and TRBJ2-5; TRBD1 or TRBD2 may be the D gene (5 bases each). The DNA end lines up better with TRBJ2-7; the J call may be wrong. The length of the CDR3 is 12 residues. Germline CDR1 and CDR2: LGHNT and FRNRAP. Here the CDR3 DNA reads TGTGCTAGTGGTTTGTCGGGACACGAGCAGTACTTC. The encoded protein is CASGLSGHEQYF.

The sample holds many counts of this clone. The J gene is TRBJ2-7, the V gene TRBV7-9; 10 nucleotides align to TRBD1. The CDR3 is made up of 14 amino acids. V shed 5 bases, J shed 6 bases, and the junction held 7 bases outside the gene matches. Germline loops: CDR1 SEHNR, CDR2 FQNEAQ (reference sequence). The CDR3 coding sequence is TGTGCCAGCAGCCCCGGGACAGGGGTTGGCGAGCAGTACTTC. It is translated as CASSPGTGVGEQYF.

This clone was detected many times. The CDR3 is CASRVGTAKNYGYTF. The CDR3, as DNA: TGTGCCAGCAGGGTTGGGACAGCCAAAAACTATGGCTACACCTTC. The chain employs TRBV27 and TRBJ1-2, with 7 bases lining up with TRBD1. Trimming cost V 6 bases and J 2 bases; bases outside gene matches: 9. This CDR3 has 15 residues. CDR1 is MNHEY and CDR2 is SMNVEV in the germline V gene (reference sequence).